The source of this T cell receptor (beta chain) is a study of T cells in Graves' hyperthyroidism and ophthalmopathy. Broader study findings: Most clonotypes expanded in the thyroid (above 0.001) were also present in blood.

Turning to this clonotype: What it recognizes is unknown.

TCR beta CDR3 region amplification was performed from RNA transcripts. HTBI primers drove first-round RT-PCR of the TCR CDR3. Each CDR3 protein is one row after TCRdb ran MiXCR on the multiplex PCR reads. The sample carries some 550,000 distinct CDR3 sequences, roughly a sixth recorded once. V dropped 4 bases and J dropped 8; count of bases not matched to a gene: 13. The CDR3 sequence is 15 residues long. In germline, CDR1 is MGHRA, CDR2 YSYEKL. Among ophthalmopathy patients, the Clinical Activity Score reached at least 3, the NOSPECS grade reached at least 4, and duration remained under 3 months. This TCR was sampled from a woman aged 40 to 49 with Graves' ophthalmopathy. Sample: blood. This chain connects TRBV4-1 to TRBJ1-1; the match to TRBD1 covers 7 bases. CDR3 sequence reads: CASSLPGGRREEAFF. CDR3 in DNA: TGCGCCAGCAGCCTCCCAGGGGGACGTAGGGAGGAAGCTTTCTTT.